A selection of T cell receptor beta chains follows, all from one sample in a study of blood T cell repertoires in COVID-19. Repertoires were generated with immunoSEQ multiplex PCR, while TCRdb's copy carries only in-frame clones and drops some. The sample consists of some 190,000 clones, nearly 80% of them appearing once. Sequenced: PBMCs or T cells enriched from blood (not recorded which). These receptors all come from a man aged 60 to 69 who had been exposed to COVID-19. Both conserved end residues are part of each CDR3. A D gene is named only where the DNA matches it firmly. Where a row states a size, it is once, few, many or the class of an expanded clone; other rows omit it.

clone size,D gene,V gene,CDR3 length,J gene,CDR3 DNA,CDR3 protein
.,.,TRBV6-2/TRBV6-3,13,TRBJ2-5,TGTGCCAGCAGTTACAGGGGCCTCGAGACCCAGTACTTC,CASSYRGLETQYF
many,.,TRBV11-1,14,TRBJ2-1,TGTGCCAGCAGCTCCGGGACAATTTCTTATGAGCAGTTCTTC,CASSSGTISYEQFF
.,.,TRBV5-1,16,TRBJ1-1,TGCGCCAGCAGCTTTTATAGTCGTGGGCTTAACACTGAAGCTTTCTTT,CASSFYSRGLNTEAFF
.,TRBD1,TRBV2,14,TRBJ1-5,TGTGCCAGCAGTGGGGACAGGAGCAATCAGCCCCAGCATTTT,CASSGDRSNQPQHF
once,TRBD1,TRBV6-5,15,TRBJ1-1,TGTGCCAGCAGTTACGTGGGACAGGGGTTCGCTGAAGCTTTCTTT,CASSYVGQGFAEAFF
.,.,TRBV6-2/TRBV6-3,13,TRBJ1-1,TGTGCCAGCAGTCCCCTCCGGTACACTGAAGCTTTCTTT,CASSPLRYTEAFF
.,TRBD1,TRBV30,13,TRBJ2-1,TGTGCCTGGAACAGGGGTGGGGATGATGAGCAGTTCTTC,CAWNRGGDDEQFF
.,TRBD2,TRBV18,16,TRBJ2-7,TGTGCCAGCTCACCGAAGACTAGCGGGGGCTCCTACGAGCAGTACTTC,CASSPKTSGGSYEQYF
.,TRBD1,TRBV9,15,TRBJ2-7,TGTGCCAGCAGCGTAGGCCAGGGGGCTGTATACGAGCAGTACTTC,CASSVGQGAVYEQYF
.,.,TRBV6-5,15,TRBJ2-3,TGTGCCAGCAGGCGACCGGGACTGAACACAGATACGCAGTATTTT,CASRRPGLNTDTQYF
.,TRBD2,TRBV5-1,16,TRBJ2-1,TGCGCCAGCAGCGGGGGACTAGCTCCCCCCCACAATGAGCAGTTCTTC,CASSGGLAPPHNEQFF
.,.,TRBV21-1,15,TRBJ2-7,TGTGCCAGCAGCTTACTGGGGGGGCCCTCCTACGAGCAGTACTTC,CASSLLGGPSYEQYF
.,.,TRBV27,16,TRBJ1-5,TGTGCCAGCAGTTTATCAGGGAGCTATAGCAATCAGCCCCAGCATTTT,CASSLSGSYSNQPQHF
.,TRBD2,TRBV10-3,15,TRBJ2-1,TGTGCCATCAGTGGTGATAGCGGGGCTGTGGGTGAGCAGTTCTTC,CAISGDSGAVGEQFF
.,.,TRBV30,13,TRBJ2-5,TGTGCCTGGAGCCCAGGGGGGCAAGAGACCCAGTACTTC,CAWSPGGQETQYF
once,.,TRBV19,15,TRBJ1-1,TGTGCCAGTAGAAAGGGCCAGGAGCGGGGCACTGAAGCTTTCTTT,CASRKGQERGTEAFF
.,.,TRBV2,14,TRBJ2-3,TGTGCCAGCACCCGGGGAGCTAGCACAGATACGCAGTATTTT,CASTRGASTDTQYF
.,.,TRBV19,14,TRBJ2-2,TGTGCCAGTAGTCCCCGACTGAACACCGGGGAGCTGTTTTTT,CASSPRLNTGELFF
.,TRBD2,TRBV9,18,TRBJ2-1,TGTGCCAGCAGCCCTCGACTAGCGGGAGACCAAAAGTTTAATGAGCAGTTCTTC,CASSPRLAGDQKFNEQFF
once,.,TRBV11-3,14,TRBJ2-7,TGTGCCAGCAGCTCATCGAGGCGGGGCTACGAGCAGTACTTC,CASSSSRRGYEQYF
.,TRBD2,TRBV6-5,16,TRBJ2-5,TGTGCCAGCAGTTACTTAGCTAGCGGGAGAGCAGAGACCCAGTACTTC,CASSYLASGRAETQYF
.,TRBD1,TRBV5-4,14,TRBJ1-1,TGTGCCAGCAGCGCGACAGGGGTGAACACTGAAGCTTTCTTT,CASSATGVNTEAFF
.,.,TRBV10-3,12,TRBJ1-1,TGTGCCATCAGTGAGGCGGGGTCTGAAGCTTTCTTT,CAISEAGSEAFF
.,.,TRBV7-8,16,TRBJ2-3,TGTGCCAGCAGCTTAGTCGGTGGGAGCCGCACAGATACGCAGTATTTT,CASSLVGGSRTDTQYF
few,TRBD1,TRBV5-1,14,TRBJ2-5,TGCGCCAGCAGCTTGTACAGGGGACAAGAGACCCAGTACTTC,CASSLYRGQETQYF
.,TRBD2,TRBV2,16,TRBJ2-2,TGTGCCAGCATCGACGTTGCGGGAGAGAACACCGGGGAGCTGTTTTTT,CASIDVAGENTGELFF
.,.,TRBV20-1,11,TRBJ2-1,TGCAGTGCTAGAACCCCAACGGTGCAGTTCTTC,CSARTPTVQFF
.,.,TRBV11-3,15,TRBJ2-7,TGTGCCAGCAGCACTAGAGGGCATGACTCCTACGAGCAGTACTTC,CASSTRGHDSYEQYF
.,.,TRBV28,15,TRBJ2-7,TGTGCCAGCAGTCCACAGGGACCGCAGGACTACGAGCAGTACTTC,CASSPQGPQDYEQYF
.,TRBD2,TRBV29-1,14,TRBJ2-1,TGCAGCGTTGACGCTAGCGGCTTATACAATGAGCAGTTCTTC,CSVDASGLYNEQFF
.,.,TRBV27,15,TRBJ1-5,TGTGCCAGCAGTTGGGCCGGGACACGCGATCAGCCCCAGCATTTT,CASSWAGTRDQPQHF
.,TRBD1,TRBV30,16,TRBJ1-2,TGTGCCTGGAGTGTACATGGGACAGGGGGGCGAGATGGCTACACCTTC,CAWSVHGTGGRDGYTF
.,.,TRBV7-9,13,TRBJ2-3,TGTGCCAGCAGCTCTGCCGGGATTGATACGCAGTATTTT,CASSSAGIDTQYF
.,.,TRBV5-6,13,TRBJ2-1,TGTGCCAGCAGCCCCACGCGGTTAGTCGAGCAGTTCTTC,CASSPTRLVEQFF
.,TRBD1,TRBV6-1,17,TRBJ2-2,TGTGCCAGCAGTGCCGCGACAGGGGGCGTTCTCACCGGGGAGCTGTTTTTT,CASSAATGGVLTGELFF
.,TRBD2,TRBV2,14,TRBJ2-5,TGTGCCAGCAGCCGACTAGCGTACCAAGAGACCCAGTACTTC,CASSRLAYQETQYF
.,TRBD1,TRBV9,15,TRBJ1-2,TGTGCCAGCAGCCCTTGGACAGGGGGCAACTATGGCTACACCTTC,CASSPWTGGNYGYTF
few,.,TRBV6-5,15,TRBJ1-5,TGTGCCAGCAGTTACTTACAGGATAGCAATCAGCCCCAGCATTTT,CASSYLQDSNQPQHF
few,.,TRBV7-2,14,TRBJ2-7,TGTGCCAGCAGCTTAGCCGGAGGGGGCCACGAGCAGTACTTC,CASSLAGGGHEQYF
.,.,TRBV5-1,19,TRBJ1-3,TGCGCCAGCAGCTTGGCTAGGAGCTGGGGAGACGAAGCTGGAAACACCATATATTTT,CASSLARSWGDEAGNTIYF
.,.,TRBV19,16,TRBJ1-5,TGTGCCAGTAGTCCCGCACTAGGCGGGGGCAATCAGCCCCAGCATTTT,CASSPALGGGNQPQHF
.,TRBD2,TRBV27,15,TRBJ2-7,TGTGCCAGCAGTTTACAAGCGGGAGGGGGCTACGAGCAGTACTTC,CASSLQAGGGYEQYF